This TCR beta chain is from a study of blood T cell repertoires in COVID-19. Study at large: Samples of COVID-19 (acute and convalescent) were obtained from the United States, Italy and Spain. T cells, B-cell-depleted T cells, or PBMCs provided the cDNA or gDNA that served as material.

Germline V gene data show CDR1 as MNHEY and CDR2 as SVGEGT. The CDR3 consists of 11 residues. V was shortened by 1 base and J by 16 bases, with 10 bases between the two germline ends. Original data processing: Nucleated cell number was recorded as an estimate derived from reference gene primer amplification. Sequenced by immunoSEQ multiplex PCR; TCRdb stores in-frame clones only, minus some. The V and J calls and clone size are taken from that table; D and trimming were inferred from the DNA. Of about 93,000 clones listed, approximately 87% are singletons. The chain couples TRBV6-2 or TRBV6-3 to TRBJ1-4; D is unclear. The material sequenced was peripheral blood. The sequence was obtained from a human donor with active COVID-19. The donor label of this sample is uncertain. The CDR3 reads CASSYLSSWFF. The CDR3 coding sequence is TGTGCCAGCAGTTACTTGAGTTCATGGTTTTTT.